This T cell receptor beta chain derives from a study of tumor-infiltrating lymphocytes in primary liver carcinoma. RNA isolated from unsorted whole blood supplied the blood RNA, with germline DNA also extracted. CDR1 is SGHVS and CDR2 is FQNEAQ in the germline V gene. The CDR3 is 13 amino acids. A word on this clonotype: The junction differs from germline at one of its ends, possibly a read error.

A primer matching the constant region was used to make TCR beta cDNA from approximately 0.45 ug of total RNA. Investigators got TCR beta libraries out of three nested multiplex PCR rounds, done with slightly modified ARM-PCR. Investigators reported that the first two PCR rounds, at around 10 cycles each, used TRBV1-TRBV30 forward primers with a C-beta reverse primer. From the multiplex PCR reads, TCRdb called clonotypes with MiXCR, one entry per CDR3 protein. The table includes approximately 300,000 distinct CDR3 sequences, 60% to 80% detected once. The receptor was derived from a man in his forties with primary liver carcinoma and hepatitis B virus infection. The sample was peripheral blood. V and J are TRBV7-8 and TRBJ2-2; D unclear. CDR3 amino acids: CARSLANTGELFF. CDR3 in DNA: TGTGCCAGGAGCTTAGCGAACACCGGGGAGCTGTTTTTT.